The sequence of this TCR beta chain was determined in a study of early T cells in non-severe SARS-CoV-2 infection. Whole-study context: Sequencing of bulk RNA from unsorted whole blood was done, without chain pairing.

Each CDR3 protein is one row after TCRdb ran MiXCR on the 5' RACE reads. The repertoire includes 65,000 to 85,000 distinct CDR3 sequences, more than 10% of them detected once, and less than 1.5% sits in the top ten. This clonotype was recorded many times. The CDR3 is 16 amino acids. Germline CDR1 SNHLY, CDR2 FYNNEI. V was clipped by 6 bases and J by 0 bases; unmatched bases: 5. Sequenced: whole blood. The clonotype comes from an adult who was a healthcare worker with PCR-confirmed SARS-CoV-2 infection or an uninfected control (not recorded which). This chain links TRBV2 with TRBJ2-3, with TRBD1 identical over 11 bases. CDR3 bases: TGTGCCAGCAGGTGGGACAGGGGGTCTAGCACAGATACGCAGTATTTT. This encodes CASRWDRGSSTDTQYF.